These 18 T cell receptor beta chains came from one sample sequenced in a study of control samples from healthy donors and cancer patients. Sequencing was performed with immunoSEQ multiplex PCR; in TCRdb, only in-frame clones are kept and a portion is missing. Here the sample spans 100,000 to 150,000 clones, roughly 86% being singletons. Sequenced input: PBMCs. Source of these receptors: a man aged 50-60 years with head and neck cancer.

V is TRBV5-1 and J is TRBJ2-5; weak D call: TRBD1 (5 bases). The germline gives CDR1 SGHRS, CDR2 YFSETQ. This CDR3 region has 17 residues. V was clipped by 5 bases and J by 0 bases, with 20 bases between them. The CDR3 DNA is TGCGCCAGCAGGAAGACTGTGGCCAGGGTCAACCAAGAGACCCAGTACTTC. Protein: CASRKTVARVNQETQYF.

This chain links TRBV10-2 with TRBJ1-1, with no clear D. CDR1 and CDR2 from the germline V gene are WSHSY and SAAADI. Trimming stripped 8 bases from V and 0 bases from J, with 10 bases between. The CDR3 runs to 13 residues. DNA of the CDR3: TGCGCCAGCGGCTGGGTCATGAACACTGAAGCTTTCTTT. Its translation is CASGWVMNTEAFF.

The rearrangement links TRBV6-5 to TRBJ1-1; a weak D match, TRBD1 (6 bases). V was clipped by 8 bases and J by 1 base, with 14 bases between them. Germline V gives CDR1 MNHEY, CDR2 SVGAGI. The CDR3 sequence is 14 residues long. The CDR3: CASLEGGTNTEAFF. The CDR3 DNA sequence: TGTGCCAGCCTGGAGGGGGGGACGAACACTGAAGCTTTCTTT.

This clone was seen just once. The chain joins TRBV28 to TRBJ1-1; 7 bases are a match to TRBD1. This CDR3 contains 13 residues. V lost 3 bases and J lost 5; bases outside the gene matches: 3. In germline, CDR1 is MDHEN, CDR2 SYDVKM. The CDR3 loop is CASSFRDRTEAFF. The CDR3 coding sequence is TGTGCCAGCAGTTTCCGGGACAGAACTGAAGCTTTCTTT.

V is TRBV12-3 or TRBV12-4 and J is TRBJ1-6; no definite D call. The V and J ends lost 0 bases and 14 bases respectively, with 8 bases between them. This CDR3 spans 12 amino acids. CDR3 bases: TGTGCCAGCAGTTTAGCGCCGGGATCCCTCCACTTT. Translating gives CASSLAPGSLHF.

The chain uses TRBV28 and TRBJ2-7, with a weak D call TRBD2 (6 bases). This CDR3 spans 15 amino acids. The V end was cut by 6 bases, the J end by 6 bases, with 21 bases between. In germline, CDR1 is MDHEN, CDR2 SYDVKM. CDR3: CASRSPGLRTLEQYF. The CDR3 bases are TGTGCCAGCAGGTCACCGGGACTCCGAACCCTCGAGCAGTACTTC.

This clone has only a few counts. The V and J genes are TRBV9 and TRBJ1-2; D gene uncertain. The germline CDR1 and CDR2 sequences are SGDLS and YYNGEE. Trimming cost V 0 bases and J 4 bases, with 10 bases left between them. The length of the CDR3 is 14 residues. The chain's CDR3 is CASSVDSNSYGYTF. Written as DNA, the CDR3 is TGTGCCAGCAGCGTAGATAGTAACAGCTATGGCTACACCTTC.

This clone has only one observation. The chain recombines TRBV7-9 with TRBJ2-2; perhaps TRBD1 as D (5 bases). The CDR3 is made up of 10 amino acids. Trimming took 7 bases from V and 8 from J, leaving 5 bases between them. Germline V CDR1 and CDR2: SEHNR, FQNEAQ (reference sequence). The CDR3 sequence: CASKGGELFF. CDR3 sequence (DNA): TGTGCCAGCAAGGGGGGGGAGCTGTTTTTT.

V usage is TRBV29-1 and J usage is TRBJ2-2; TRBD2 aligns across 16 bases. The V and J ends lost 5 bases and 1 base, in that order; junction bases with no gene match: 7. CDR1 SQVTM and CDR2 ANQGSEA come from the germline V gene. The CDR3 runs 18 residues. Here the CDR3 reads CSVTPGTSGRGNTGELFF. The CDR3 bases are TGCAGCGTTACCCCCGGGACTAGCGGGAGGGGGAACACCGGGGAGCTGTTTTTT.

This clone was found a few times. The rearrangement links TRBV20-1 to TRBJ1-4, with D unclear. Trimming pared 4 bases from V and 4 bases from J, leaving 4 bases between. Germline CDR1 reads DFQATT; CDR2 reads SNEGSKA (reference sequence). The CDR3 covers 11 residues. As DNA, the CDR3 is TGCAGTGCTACAGATAATGAAAAACTGTTTTTT. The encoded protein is CSATDNEKLFF.

The DNA of the CDR3 is TGCAGCGTAGCATTGACGGCCCGGGAAAAACTGTTTTTT. Its translation: CSVALTAREKLFF. The chain has TRBV29-1 and TRBJ1-4; no clear D gene. CDR1 and CDR2 from the germline V gene are SQVTM and ANQGSEA. V was clipped by 6 bases and J by 8 bases, with 16 bases between them. This CDR3 spans 13 amino acids.

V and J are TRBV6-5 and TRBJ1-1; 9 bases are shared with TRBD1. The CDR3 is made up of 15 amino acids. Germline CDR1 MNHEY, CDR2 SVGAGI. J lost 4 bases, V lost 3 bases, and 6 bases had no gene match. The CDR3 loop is CASSYRDRVLTEAFF. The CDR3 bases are TGTGCCAGCAGTTATCGGGACAGGGTCCTCACTGAAGCTTTCTTT.

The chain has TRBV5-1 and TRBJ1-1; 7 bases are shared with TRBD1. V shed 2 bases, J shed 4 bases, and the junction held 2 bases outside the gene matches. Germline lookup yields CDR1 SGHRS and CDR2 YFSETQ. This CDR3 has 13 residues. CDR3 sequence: CASSFRDSTEAFF. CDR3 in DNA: TGCGCCAGCAGCTTCCGGGACAGCACTGAAGCTTTCTTT.

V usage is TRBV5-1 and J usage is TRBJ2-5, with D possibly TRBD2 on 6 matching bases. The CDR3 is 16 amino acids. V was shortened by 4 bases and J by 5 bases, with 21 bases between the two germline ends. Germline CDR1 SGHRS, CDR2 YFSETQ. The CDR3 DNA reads TGCGCCAGCAGCCCCAGGGACTCGAACTTTCTGGAGACCCAGTACTTC. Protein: CASSPRDSNFLETQYF. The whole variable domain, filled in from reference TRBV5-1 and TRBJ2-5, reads KAGVTQTPRYLIKTRGQQVTLSCSPISGHRSVSWYQQTPGQGLQFLFEYFSETQRNKGNFPGRFSGRQFSNSRSEMNVSTLELGDSALYLCASSPRDSNFLETQYFGPGTRLLVL.

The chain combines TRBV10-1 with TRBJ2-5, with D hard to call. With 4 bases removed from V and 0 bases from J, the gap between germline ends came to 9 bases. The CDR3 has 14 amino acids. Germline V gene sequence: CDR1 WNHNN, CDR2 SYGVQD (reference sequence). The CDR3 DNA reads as TGCGCCAGCAGTGTGGGCAGCTACCAAGAGACCCAGTACTTC. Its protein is CASSVGSYQETQYF.

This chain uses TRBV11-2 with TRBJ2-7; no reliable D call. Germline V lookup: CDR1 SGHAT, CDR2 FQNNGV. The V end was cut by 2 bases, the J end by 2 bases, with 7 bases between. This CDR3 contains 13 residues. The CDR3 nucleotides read TGTGCCAGCAGCTTAACCGGCACCTACGAGCAGTACTTC. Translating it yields CASSLTGTYEQYF.

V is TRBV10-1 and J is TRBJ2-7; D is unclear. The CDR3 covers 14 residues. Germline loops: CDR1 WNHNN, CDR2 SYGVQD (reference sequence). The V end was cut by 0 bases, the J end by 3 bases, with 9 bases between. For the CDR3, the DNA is TGCGCCAGCAGTGAGTCGAGAGATAGCTACGAGCAGTACTTC. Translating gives CASSESRDSYEQYF.

The CDR3 is CASGTGSGTSGYTF. CDR3 DNA sequence: TGCGCCAGCGGAACAGGGAGTGGCACGTCCGGCTACACCTTC. This chain uses TRBV5-1 with TRBJ1-2; D possibly corresponds to TRBD1 (6 bases). The germline gives CDR1 SGHRS, CDR2 YFSETQ. V shed 7 bases and J shed 8 bases, with 21 bases lying between them. The CDR3 loop spans 14 amino acids. The complete variable domain, with remaining parts taken from reference TRBV5-1 and TRBJ1-2, reads KAGVTQTPRYLIKTRGQQVTLSCSPISGHRSVSWYQQTPGQGLQFLFEYFSETQRNKGNFPGRFSGRQFSNSRSEMNVSTLELGDSALYLCASGTGSGTSGYTFGSGTRLTVV.